The 28 T cell receptor beta chains listed next were all sequenced from one sample in a study of blood T cells in healthy people across ages. A second PCR, run for 7 to 11 cycles, used a sample-barcoded 5' primer plus a J-beta primer mix. Using its own MiXCR run on the 5' RACE reads, TCRdb lists one record per CDR3 protein. The sample contains hundreds of thousands of distinct CDR3 sequences, around two fifths of which appear only once. Sequenced input: blood. The origin of the receptors is a man aged 55 to 70 in good health.

The J gene is TRBJ2-5, the V gene TRBV4-1; D could derive from TRBD1 or TRBD2 (7 bases each). Germline V lookup: CDR1 MGHRA, CDR2 YSYEKL. V lost 4 bases and J lost 11, with 17 bases in between. CDR3 size: 13 residues. The CDR3 loop is CASSLQGGPEQYF. CDR3 DNA: TGCGCCAGCAGCCTCCAGGGGGGGCCTGAGCAGTACTTC.

The chain is built from TRBV3-1 and TRBJ2-5; D might be TRBD1 (5 bases). With 1 base removed from V and 5 bases from J, the gap between germline ends came to 14 bases. Germline V gives CDR1 LGHDT, CDR2 YNNKEL (reference sequence). The CDR3 runs 15 residues. The CDR3 loop reads CASSQGGGWSETQYF. As DNA, the CDR3 is TGTGCCAGCAGCCAAGGGGGCGGCTGGTCGGAGACCCAGTACTTC.

The chain is built from TRBV12-3 or TRBV12-4 and TRBJ2-1, with D possibly matching TRBD1 (6 bases). The DNA end is more similar to TRBJ2-7, so the J call may be wrong. The CDR3 spans 16 residues. The CDR3 sequence is CASSSAPVWGLGEQYF. The CDR3 DNA reads TGTGCCAGCAGTTCGGCCCCGGTATGGGGGCTCGGGGAGCAGTACTTC.

Comments on this clonotype: A read error is possible here, since a much larger clone lies one base away. The gene calls are TRBV7-6 and TRBJ2-3; D not certain. V gave up 5 bases and J gave up 2 bases, with 5 bases separating them. There are 12 residues in the CDR3. From germline, CDR1 is SGHVS and CDR2 FNYEAQ. The CDR3 here is CASSGFTDTQYF. In DNA, the CDR3 is TGTGCCAGCAGCGGGTTCACAGATACGCAGTATTTT.

This chain joins TRBV7-2 and TRBJ2-2; D remains unclear. V gave up 2 bases and J gave up 5 bases, with 6 bases separating them. The CDR3 is 13 residues long. CDR1 SGHTA and CDR2 FQGNSA come from the germline V gene. Here the CDR3 reads CASSLMSTGELFF. Here the CDR3 DNA reads TGTGCCAGCAGCTTAATGTCGACCGGGGAGCTGTTTTTT.

This clonotype was recorded at least ten times. The CDR3 sequence: CASSPIDRVYQPQHF. The CDR3 bases are TGTGCCAGCAGTCCAATAGACAGGGTCTATCAGCCCCAGCATTTT. The chain combines TRBV27 with TRBJ1-5; 7 bases align to TRBD1. The length of the CDR3 is 15 residues. Germline V lookup: CDR1 MNHEY, CDR2 SMNVEV (reference sequence). J was trimmed by 5 bases and V by 5 bases; bases with no gene match: 9.

J is TRBJ2-7 and V is TRBV20-1; no firm D call. The CDR3 is 12 amino acids. Per germline, CDR1 DFQATT and CDR2 SNEGSKA (reference sequence). Trimming took off 3 bases at V and 3 bases at J, with 9 bases between the two ends. The CDR3 DNA reads TGCAGTGCTAGCCTGGGTGGCTACGAGCAGTACTTC. This gives the protein CSASLGGYEQYF.

This chain connects TRBV3-1 to TRBJ1-5; no clear D gene. This CDR3 contains 14 residues. The germline gives CDR1 LGHDT, CDR2 YNNKEL (reference sequence). Trimming left V 3 bases short and J 0 bases short, with 6 bases between. The CDR3 loop is CASSQTYSNQPQHF. DNA for the CDR3: TGTGCCAGCAGCCAGACCTATAGCAATCAGCCCCAGCATTTT.

The chain carries TRBV6-1 and TRBJ2-7; D is possibly TRBD1 (5 bases). The CDR3 is made up of 14 amino acids. From germline, CDR1 is MNHNS and CDR2 SASEGT. Trimming left V 3 bases short and J 3 bases short, with 12 bases between. CDR3 nucleotides: TGTGCCAGCAGTGAGTGGGCAGGGTACTACGAGCAGTACTTC. Its translation is CASSEWAGYYEQYF.

About this clonotype itself: A read error is possible here, since a much larger clone lies one base away. This rearrangement joins TRBV7-2 to TRBJ2-3; D call uncertain. The CDR3 runs 13 residues. Germline CDR1 SGHTA, CDR2 FQGNSA. V lost 3 bases and J 4 bases, leaving 8 bases between the germline ends. The CDR3 nucleotides read TGTGCCAGCAGCTTGAACGACGCAGATACGCAGTATTTT. As protein: CASSLNDADTQYF.

This chain links TRBV20-1 with TRBJ2-1; D is ambiguous. The CDR3 has 14 residues. The germline V gene encodes CDR1 DFQATT and CDR2 SNEGSKA (reference sequence). Trimming left V 1 base short and J 5 bases short, with 12 bases between. DNA for the CDR3: TGCAGTGCTAGAGCAGGCGCGGCAGACAATGAGCAGTTCTTC. Its protein is CSARAGAADNEQFF.

This clonotype has only one observation. This chain uses TRBV4-1 with TRBJ1-1, with D possibly being TRBD1 (5 bases). The CDR3 is 12 amino acids. V was trimmed by 1 base and J by 10 bases, leaving 10 bases between them. The germline CDR1 and CDR2 sequences are MGHRA and YSYEKL. This CDR3 is CASSQGAGRAFF. DNA for the CDR3: TGCGCCAGCAGCCAAGGGGCAGGGAGAGCTTTCTTT.

J is TRBJ1-1 and V is TRBV6-1; D remains unclear. The CDR3 consists of 13 residues. The germline CDR1 and CDR2 sequences are MNHNS and SASEGT. The germline V and J ends were trimmed by 4 bases and 2 bases, with 8 bases remaining between them. CDR3 in amino acids: CASSGTLNTEAFF. CDR3 coding DNA: TGTGCCAGCAGTGGAACACTTAACACTGAAGCTTTCTTT.

This sequence joins TRBV4-3 and TRBJ2-3, with 11 bases lining up with TRBD2. The CDR3 runs 18 residues. Germline trimming cut 3 bases from V and 3 bases from J; bases unmatched to any gene: 11. Germline V CDR1 and CDR2: LGHNA, YSLEER. The CDR3 loop reads CASSHFRLAGLRTDTQYF. In DNA, the CDR3 is TGCGCCAGCAGCCATTTCAGACTAGCGGGATTAAGGACAGATACGCAGTATTTT.

This clonotype showed up just a few times. The rearrangement joins TRBV9 to TRBJ2-1; TRBD1 matches at 10 bases. V lost 2 bases and J lost 8; bases outside the gene matches: 10. The CDR3 spans 16 residues. Germline CDR1 reads SGDLS; CDR2 reads YYNGEE. The CDR3 here is CASSVALGTGVDEQFF. CDR3 coding DNA: TGTGCCAGCAGCGTCGCCCTAGGGACAGGGGTGGATGAGCAGTTCTTC.

The rearrangement joins TRBV5-5 to TRBJ2-5; tentative D call: TRBD1 (6 bases). Judging by the DNA end, TRBJ2-7 fits better; the J call may be wrong. Germline V gives CDR1 SGHKS, CDR2 YYEKEE (reference sequence). This CDR3 has 13 residues. The CDR3 coding sequence is TGTGCCAGCAGACTCGGACAGAGCTACGAGCAGTACTTC. It yields the protein CASRLGQSYEQYF.

V usage is TRBV20-1 and J usage is TRBJ2-7; TRBD1 might be the D (7 bases). This CDR3 has 14 amino acids. V was trimmed by 6 bases and J by 1 base, leaving 16 bases between them. Looked up from germline, CDR1 is DFQATT and CDR2 is SNEGSKA (reference sequence). For the CDR3, the DNA is TGCAGTGCAGTTGACAGGGACTTATCCTACGAGCAGTACTTC. This encodes CSAVDRDLSYEQYF.

This chain joins TRBV9 and TRBJ2-1, with D perhaps TRBD2 (7 bases). Germline V gene data show CDR1 as SGDLS and CDR2 as YYNGEE. Trimming removed 1 base from V and 6 bases from J, with 20 bases in between. There are 17 residues in the CDR3. The CDR3 reads CASSVRWGGLLGNEQFF. CDR3 in DNA: TGTGCCAGCAGCGTACGGTGGGGGGGCCTTCTGGGCAATGAGCAGTTCTTC.

Of note for this clonotype: Given a much more abundant clone one base away, this may be a read error. This rearrangement joins TRBV5-1 to TRBJ2-5; D possibly corresponds to TRBD1 (6 bases). CDR3 size: 14 residues. CDR1 and CDR2 from the germline V gene are SGHRS and YFSETQ. The CDR3 coding sequence is TGCGACAGCAGCGATACAGGGAGTACAAATGAGCAGTACTTC. Translated, it gives CDSSDTGSTNEQYF.

This clonotype was recorded a few times. The rearrangement uses TRBV29-1 and TRBJ1-1, with D unresolved. Germline CDR1 and CDR2: SQVTM and ANQGSEA. Trimming took 0 bases from V and 0 from J, leaving 5 bases between them. The CDR3 runs 13 residues. CDR3 region: CSVEEGLNTEAFF. In DNA, the CDR3 is TGCAGCGTTGAAGAAGGGTTGAACACTGAAGCTTTCTTT.

The rearrangement links TRBV3-1 to TRBJ2-1; D tentatively fits TRBD1 or TRBD2 (5 bases each). V gave up 1 base and J gave up 15 bases, with 13 bases separating them. Germline V gene lookup returns CDR1 LGHDT and CDR2 YNNKEL (reference sequence). CDR3 length: 12 residues. CDR3 amino acids: CASSQGGSFRFF. The DNA of the CDR3 is TGTGCCAGCAGCCAAGGGGGGTCCTTCCGGTTCTTC.

This rearrangement joins TRBV3-1 to TRBJ2-7, with D possibly being TRBD2 (5 bases). The CDR3 is 14 amino acids. Germline loops: CDR1 LGHDT, CDR2 YNNKEL (reference sequence). With 5 bases removed from V and 3 bases from J, the gap between germline ends came to 14 bases. The CDR3 region has the DNA TGTGCCAGCAGCTTCGGACTGCAATTCTACGAGCAGTACTTC. This gives the protein CASSFGLQFYEQYF.

The chain carries TRBV20-1 and TRBJ1-1, with a possible D match to TRBD1 (6 bases). Trimming removed 5 bases at V and 1 base at J, with 14 bases between. This CDR3 is built from 14 residues. The germline V gene has CDR1 DFQATT and CDR2 SNEGSKA (reference sequence). The CDR3 region is CSAPDRLRNTEAFF. Written as DNA, the CDR3 is TGCAGTGCTCCTGACAGGCTAAGGAACACTGAAGCTTTCTTT.

The chain joins TRBV27 to TRBJ2-3; D ambiguous. The CDR3 sequence is 16 residues long. Trimming pared 7 bases from V and 3 bases from J, leaving 20 bases between. CDR1 is MNHEY, CDR2 SMNVEV, per germline (reference sequence). CDR3 nucleotides: TGTGCCAGCAAACCCCGGACGTTTCCAGGAACAGATACGCAGTATTTT. This gives the protein CASKPRTFPGTDTQYF.

This clonotype has only a few counts. CDR3 coding DNA: TGTGCCAGCGTCGCCGTCGGGACTCCCAATCAGCCCCAGCATTTT. Translated, it gives CASVAVGTPNQPQHF. V usage is TRBV6-2 or TRBV6-3 and J usage is TRBJ1-5, with D possibly being TRBD1 (5 bases). CDR1 and CDR2 (germline): MNHEY, SVGEGT. The CDR3 is 15 amino acids. V lost 8 bases to trimming and J lost 3 bases, with 17 bases between them.

This rearrangement joins TRBV24-1 to TRBJ2-2, with unresolved D. This CDR3 is built from 13 residues. The V end lost 6 bases, the J end lost 2 bases, and 6 bases lay between the germline ends. The V gene's germline CDR1 is KGHDR and CDR2 SFDVKD. This CDR3 reads CATSHTNTGELFF. The DNA for the CDR3 is TGTGCCACCAGTCATACAAACACCGGGGAGCTGTTTTTT.

This clonotype has only a few counts. J is TRBJ2-1 and V is TRBV12-3 or TRBV12-4, with D possibly matching TRBD2 (6 bases). This CDR3 is built from 16 residues. Trimming pared 6 bases from V and 0 bases from J, leaving 15 bases between. DNA of the CDR3: TGTGCCAGCAGAAAACTGGCGGGGAGCTCCTACAATGAGCAGTTCTTC. Translated, it gives CASRKLAGSSYNEQFF.

This clonotype has at least ten counts. This rearrangement joins TRBV7-9 to TRBJ1-4; 11 positions agree with TRBD1. The V gene's germline CDR1 is SEHNR and CDR2 FQNEAQ (reference sequence). CDR3 length: 17 residues. J was trimmed by 2 bases and V by 5 bases; bases with no gene match: 7. The CDR3 sequence: CASSPDRGRTTNEKLFF. The CDR3 nucleotides are TGTGCCAGCAGCCCGGACAGGGGGCGAACGACTAATGAAAAACTGTTTTTT. Complete variable domain (other parts from reference TRBV7-9 and TRBJ1-4): DTGVSQNPRHKITKRGQNVTFRCDPISEHNRLYWYRQTLGQGPEFLTYFQNEAQLEKSRLLSDRFSAERPKGSFSTLEIQRTEQGDSAMYLCASSPDRGRTTNEKLFFGSGTQLSVL.